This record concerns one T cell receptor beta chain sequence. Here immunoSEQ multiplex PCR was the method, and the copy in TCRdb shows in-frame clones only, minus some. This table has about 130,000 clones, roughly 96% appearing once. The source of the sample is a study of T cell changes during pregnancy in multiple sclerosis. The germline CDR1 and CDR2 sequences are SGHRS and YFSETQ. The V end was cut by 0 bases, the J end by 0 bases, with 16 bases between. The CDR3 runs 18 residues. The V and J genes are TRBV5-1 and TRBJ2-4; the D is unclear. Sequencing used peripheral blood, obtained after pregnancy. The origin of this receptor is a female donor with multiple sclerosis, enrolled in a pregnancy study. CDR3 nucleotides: TGCGCCAGCAGCTTGGATGGGCTACCTTTTGGAGCCAAAAACATTCAGTACTTC. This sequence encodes CASSLDGLPFGAKNIQYF.